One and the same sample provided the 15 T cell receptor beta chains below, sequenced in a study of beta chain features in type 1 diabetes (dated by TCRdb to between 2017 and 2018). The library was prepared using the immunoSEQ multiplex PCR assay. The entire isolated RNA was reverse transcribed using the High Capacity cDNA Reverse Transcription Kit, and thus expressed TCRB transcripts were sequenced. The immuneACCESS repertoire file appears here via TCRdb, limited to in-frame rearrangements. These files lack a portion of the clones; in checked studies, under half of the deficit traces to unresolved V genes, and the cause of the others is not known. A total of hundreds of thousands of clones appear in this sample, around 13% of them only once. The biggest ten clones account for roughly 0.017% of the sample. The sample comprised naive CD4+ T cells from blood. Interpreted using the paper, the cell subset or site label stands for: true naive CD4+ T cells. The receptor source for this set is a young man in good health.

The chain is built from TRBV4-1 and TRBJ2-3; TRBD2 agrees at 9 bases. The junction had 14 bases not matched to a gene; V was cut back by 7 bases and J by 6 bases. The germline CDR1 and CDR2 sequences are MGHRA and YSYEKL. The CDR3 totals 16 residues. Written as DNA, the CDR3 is TGCGCCAGCACCTTCAGGGGCGGGGGGGGAGTGGATACGCAGTATTTT. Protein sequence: CASTFRGGGGVDTQYF.

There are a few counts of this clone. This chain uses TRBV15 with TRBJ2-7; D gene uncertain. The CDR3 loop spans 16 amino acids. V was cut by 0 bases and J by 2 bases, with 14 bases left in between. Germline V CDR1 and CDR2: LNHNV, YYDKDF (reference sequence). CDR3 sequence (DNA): TGTGCCACCAGCAGAGATAGAGACACTGTAGCCTACGAGCAGTACTTC. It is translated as CATSRDRDTVAYEQYF. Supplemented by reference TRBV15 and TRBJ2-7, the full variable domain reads DAMVIQNPRYQVTQFGKPVTLSCSQTLNHNVMYWYQQKSSQAPKLLFHYYDKDFNNEADTPDNFQSRRPNTSFCFLDIRSPGLGDTAMYLCATSRDRDTVAYEQYFGPGTRLTVT.

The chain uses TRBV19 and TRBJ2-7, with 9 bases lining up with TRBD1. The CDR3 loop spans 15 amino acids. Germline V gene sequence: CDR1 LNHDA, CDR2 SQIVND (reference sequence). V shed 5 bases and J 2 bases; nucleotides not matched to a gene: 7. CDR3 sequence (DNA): TGTGCCAGTAGTGCACAGGGGGCCCTAACCTACGAGCAGTACTTC. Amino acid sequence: CASSAQGALTYEQYF.

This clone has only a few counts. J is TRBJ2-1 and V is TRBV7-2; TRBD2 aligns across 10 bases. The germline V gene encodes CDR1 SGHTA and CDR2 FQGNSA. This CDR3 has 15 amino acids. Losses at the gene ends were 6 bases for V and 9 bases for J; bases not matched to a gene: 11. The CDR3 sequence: CASRLALAGAVEQFF. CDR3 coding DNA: TGTGCCAGCAGGCTTGCGCTAGCGGGAGCGGTTGAGCAGTTCTTC.

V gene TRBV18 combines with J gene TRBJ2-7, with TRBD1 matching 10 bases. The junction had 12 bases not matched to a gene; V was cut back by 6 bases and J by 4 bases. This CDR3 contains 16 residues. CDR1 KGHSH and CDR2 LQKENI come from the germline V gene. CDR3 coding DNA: TGTGCCAGCTCCCGAGGGAGCGGGACAGGGGCTTACGAGCAGTACTTC. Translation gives CASSRGSGTGAYEQYF. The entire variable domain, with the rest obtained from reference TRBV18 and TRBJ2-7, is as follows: NAGVMQNPRHLVRRRGQEARLRCSPMKGHSHVYWYRQLPEEGLKFMVYLQKENIIDESGMPKERFSAEFPKEGPSILRIQQVVRGDSAAYFCASSRGSGTGAYEQYFGPGTRLTVT.

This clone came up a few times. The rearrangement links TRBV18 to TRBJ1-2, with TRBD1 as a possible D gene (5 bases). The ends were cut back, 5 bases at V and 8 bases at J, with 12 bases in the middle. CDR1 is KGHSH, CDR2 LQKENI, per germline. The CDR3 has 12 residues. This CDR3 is CASSSGRDGYTF. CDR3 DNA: TGTGCCAGCTCATCCGGGAGGGACGGCTACACCTTC.

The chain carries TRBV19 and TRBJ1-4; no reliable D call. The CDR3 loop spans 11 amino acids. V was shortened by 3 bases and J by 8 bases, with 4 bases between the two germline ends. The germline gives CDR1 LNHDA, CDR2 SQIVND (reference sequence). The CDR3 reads CASSMGEKLFF. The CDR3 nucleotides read TGTGCCAGTAGTATGGGCGAAAAACTGTTTTTT.

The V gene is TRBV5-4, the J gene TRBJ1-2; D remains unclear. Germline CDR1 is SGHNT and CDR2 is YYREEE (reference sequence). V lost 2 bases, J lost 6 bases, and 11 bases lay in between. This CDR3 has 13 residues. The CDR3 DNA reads TGTGCCAGCAGCTTCGTGGGGAGCCATGGCTACACCTTC. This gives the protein CASSFVGSHGYTF.

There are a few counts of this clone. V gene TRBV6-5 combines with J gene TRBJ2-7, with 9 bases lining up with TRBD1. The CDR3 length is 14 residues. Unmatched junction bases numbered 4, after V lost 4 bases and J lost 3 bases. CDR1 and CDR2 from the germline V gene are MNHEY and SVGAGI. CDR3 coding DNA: TGTGCCAGCAGTTTTGACAGGGGGATCTACGAGCAGTACTTC. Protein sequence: CASSFDRGIYEQYF.

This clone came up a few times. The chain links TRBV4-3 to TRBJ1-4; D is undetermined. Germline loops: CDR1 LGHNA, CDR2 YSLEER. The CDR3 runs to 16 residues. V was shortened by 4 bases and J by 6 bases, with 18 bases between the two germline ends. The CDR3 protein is CASSPILPPSDEKLFF. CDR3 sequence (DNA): TGCGCCAGCAGCCCAATCCTACCCCCCTCGGATGAAAAACTGTTTTTT.

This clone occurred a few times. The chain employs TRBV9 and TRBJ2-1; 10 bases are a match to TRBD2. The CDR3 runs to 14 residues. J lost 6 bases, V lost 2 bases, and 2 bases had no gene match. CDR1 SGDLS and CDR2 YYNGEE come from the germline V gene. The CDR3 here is CASSVGTSVNEQFF. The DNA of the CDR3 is TGTGCCAGCAGCGTCGGGACTAGCGTCAATGAGCAGTTCTTC.

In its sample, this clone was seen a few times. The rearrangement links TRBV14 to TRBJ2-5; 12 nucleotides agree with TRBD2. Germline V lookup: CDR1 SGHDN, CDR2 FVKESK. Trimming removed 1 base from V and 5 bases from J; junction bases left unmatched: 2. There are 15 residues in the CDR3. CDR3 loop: CASSQGLAGVETQYF. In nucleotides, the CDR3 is TGTGCCAGCAGCCAAGGACTAGCGGGAGTGGAGACCCAGTACTTC.

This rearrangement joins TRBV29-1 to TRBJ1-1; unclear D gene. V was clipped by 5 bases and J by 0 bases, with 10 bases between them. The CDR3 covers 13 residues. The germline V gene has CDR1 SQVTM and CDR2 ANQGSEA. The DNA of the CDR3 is TGCAGCGTTTTACAACAAATGAACACTGAAGCTTTCTTT. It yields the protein CSVLQQMNTEAFF.

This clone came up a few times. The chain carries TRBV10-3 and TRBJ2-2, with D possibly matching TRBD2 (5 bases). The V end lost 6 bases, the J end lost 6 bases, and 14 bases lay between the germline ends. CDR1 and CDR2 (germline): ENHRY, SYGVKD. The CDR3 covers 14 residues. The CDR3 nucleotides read TGTGCCATCAGGCTGGGAGAAGAGTCCGGGGAGCTGTTTTTT. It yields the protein CAIRLGEESGELFF.

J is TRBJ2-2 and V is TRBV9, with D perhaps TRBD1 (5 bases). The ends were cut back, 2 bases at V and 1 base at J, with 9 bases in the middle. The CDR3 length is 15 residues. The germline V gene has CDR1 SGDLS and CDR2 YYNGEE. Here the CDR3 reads CASSVTTVNTGELFF. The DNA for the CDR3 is TGTGCCAGCAGCGTGACGACAGTGAACACCGGGGAGCTGTTTTTT.